The 30 T cell receptor beta chains listed next were all sequenced from one sample in a study of vaccination and CD4 T cells after COVID-19. The Oncomine TCR Beta short-read assay sequenced DNA from cultured CD4+ T cells. TCRdb re-derived calls from the PCR reads in MiXCR, one entry per CDR3 protein. The repertoire consists of over 12,000 distinct CDR3 sequences, with roughly 30% occurring once and the leading ten covering 10%. The treatment is: roughly ten-day PBMC culture with coronavirus spike peptide pools or control peptides (ViraFEST assay). Their recognized antigens are unknown. The sample was CD4+ T cells from blood, cultured in vitro, taken after SARS-CoV-2 vaccination. Source of these receptors: a human donor who had recovered from COVID-19.

This chain uses TRBV28 with TRBJ2-7; tentative D call: TRBD1 (5 bases). CDR1 is MDHEN and CDR2 is SYDVKM in the germline V gene. V shed 4 bases and J shed 4 bases, with 17 bases lying between them. This CDR3 contains 15 residues. The CDR3 coding sequence is TGTGCCAGCAGTTCAGGACAATTCAATGCATACGAGCAGTACTTC. Protein: CASSSGQFNAYEQYF. Combining the CDR3 with reference TRBV28 and TRBJ2-7 gives the whole variable domain DVKVTQSSRYLVKRTGEKVFLECVQDMDHENMFWYRQDPGLGLRLIYFSYDVKMKEKGDIPEGYSVSREKKERFSLILESASTNQTSMYLCASSSGQFNAYEQYFGPGTRLTVT.

The rearrangement joins TRBV5-1 to TRBJ1-1, with TRBD1 identical over 7 bases. The CDR3 has 15 residues. The J segment lost 2 bases and the V segment lost 4 bases, leaving 8 bases of the junction unmatched. Germline V gene data show CDR1 as SGHRS and CDR2 as YFSETQ. Written as DNA, the CDR3 is TGCGCCAGCAGCGCAGGGACAGCACCTAACACTGAAGCTTTCTTT. This encodes CASSAGTAPNTEAFF.

The chain is built from TRBV7-2 and TRBJ2-7, with 7 bases identical to TRBD1. CDR3 size: 13 residues. J gave up 4 bases and V 4 bases, and 4 bases lay outside the gene matches. Germline CDR1 is SGHTA and CDR2 is FQGNSA. The CDR3 DNA reads TGTGCCAGCAGCTCGGGACAGAGTTACGAGCAGTACTTC. As protein: CASSSGQSYEQYF.

Only a few counts were recorded for this clonotype. V is TRBV2 and J is TRBJ2-2; 12 bases fit TRBD2. V was pared by 9 bases and J by 8 bases, with 4 bases of the junction left unmatched. Germline CDR1 and CDR2: SNHLY and FYNNEI. This CDR3 spans 13 amino acids. The CDR3 sequence: CASSLAGGGELFF. The CDR3 DNA reads TGTGCCAGTTCACTAGCGGGAGGAGGGGAGCTGTTTTTT.

In its sample, this clonotype was seen a few times. The chain recombines TRBV29-1 with TRBJ1-1; D is ambiguous. V lost 7 bases and J lost 2, with 8 bases in between. The germline gives CDR1 SQVTM, CDR2 ANQGSEA. The CDR3 totals 11 residues. In DNA form, the CDR3 reads TGCAGCGGATGTCTTAACACTGAAGCTTTCTTT. Protein product: CSGCLNTEAFF. Looking up the rest from reference TRBV29-1 and TRBJ1-1 gives the full variable domain: SAVISQKPSRDICQRGTSLTIQCQVDSQVTMMFWYRQQPGQSLTLIATANQGSEATYESGFVIDKFPISRPNLTFSTLTVSNMSPEDSSIYLCSGCLNTEAFFGQGTRLTVV.

Comments on this clonotype: A read error may produce the germline difference seen at one junction end. This rearrangement joins TRBV7-2 to TRBJ2-1, with D hard to call. Germline values: CDR1 SGHTA, CDR2 FQGNSA. The CDR3 runs to 12 residues. The CDR3 here is CASSLARPEPFF. The CDR3 DNA reads TGTGCCAGCAGCTTAGCTAGGCCTGAGCCGTTCTTC.

The rearrangement links TRBV15 to TRBJ2-5; 7 bases are a match to TRBD2. Unmatched junction bases numbered 5, after V lost 0 bases and J lost 1 base. The CDR3 length is 16 residues. Germline V CDR1 and CDR2: LNHNV, YYDKDF (reference sequence). Here the CDR3 DNA reads TGTGCCACCAGCAGAGAGCCCCCGGGAGGCCAAGAGACCCAGTACTTC. The encoded protein is CATSREPPGGQETQYF.

In DNA form, the CDR3 reads TGTGCCAGCTCACTTAAATTAACAGAGACCCAGTACTTC. Its translation is CASSLKLTETQYF. The rearrangement uses TRBV18 and TRBJ2-5, with unresolved D. Germline CDR1 KGHSH, CDR2 LQKENI. The CDR3 is 13 amino acids. V was clipped by 4 bases and J by 4 bases, with 10 bases between them.

The chain carries TRBV5-4 and TRBJ1-1; D is unclear. This CDR3 comprises 12 residues. CDR1 is SGHNT and CDR2 is YYREEE in the germline V gene (reference sequence). The ends were cut back, 4 bases at V and 1 base at J, with 5 bases in the middle. CDR3 protein: CASSGPNTEAFF. The CDR3 DNA reads TGTGCCAGCAGCGGCCCGAACACTGAAGCTTTCTTT.

The gene calls are TRBV20-1 and TRBJ1-5; D call uncertain. Germline CDR1 and CDR2: DFQATT and SNEGSKA (reference sequence). Trimming cost V 2 bases and J 6 bases, with 14 bases left between them. The CDR3 has 14 amino acids. The CDR3 here is CSARRNQVSQPQHF. Here the CDR3 DNA reads TGCAGTGCTAGACGAAATCAGGTGAGTCAGCCCCAGCATTTT.

There are a few counts of this clonotype. J is TRBJ2-1 and V is TRBV18, with no clear D. The CDR3 runs to 15 residues. Germline values: CDR1 KGHSH, CDR2 LQKENI. V was cut by 5 bases and J by 0 bases, with 11 bases left in between. The CDR3 region is CASSDMYSSYNEQFF. The CDR3 DNA sequence: TGTGCCAGCTCAGATATGTATAGCTCCTACAATGAGCAGTTCTTC. The full variable domain, rest sourced from reference TRBV18 and TRBJ2-1, is NAGVMQNPRHLVRRRGQEARLRCSPMKGHSHVYWYRQLPEEGLKFMVYLQKENIIDESGMPKERFSAEFPKEGPSILRIQQVVRGDSAAYFCASSDMYSSYNEQFFGPGTRLTVL.

The chain links TRBV19 to TRBJ1-2; TRBD1 matches 10 bases. The CDR3 is 18 amino acids. In germline, CDR1 is LNHDA, CDR2 SQIVND (reference sequence). The V and J ends lost 6 bases and 5 bases, in that order; junction bases with no gene match: 18. The CDR3 here is CASSPTSDRGRGYYGYTF. CDR3 in DNA: TGTGCCAGTAGCCCTACAAGCGACAGGGGGCGCGGATATTATGGCTACACCTTC.

This clonotype was seen a few times. The rearrangement links TRBV7-3 to TRBJ2-5; 11 bases are shared with TRBD2. V was clipped by 3 bases and J by 3 bases; unmatched bases: 9. This CDR3 region has 17 residues. Germline CDR1 reads SGHTA; CDR2 reads FQGTGA. The CDR3 here is CASSLFAGTSGKETQYF. The CDR3, as DNA: TGTGCCAGCAGCTTGTTCGCCGGGACTAGCGGCAAAGAGACCCAGTACTTC.

This clonotype was seen only a few times. CDR3 loop: CASSRVSGAYEQYF. CDR3 nucleotides: TGTGCCAGCAGCCGGGTTAGCGGGGCCTACGAGCAGTACTTC. The chain carries TRBV6-1 and TRBJ2-7; 8 nucleotides line up with TRBD2. Germline lookup yields CDR1 MNHNS and CDR2 SASEGT. The CDR3 contains 14 residues. V lost 6 bases to trimming and J lost 2 bases; unmatched junction nucleotides: 6.

V usage is TRBV24-1 and J usage is TRBJ2-1; 14 nucleotides match TRBD2. V shed 5 bases and J 13 bases; nucleotides not matched to a gene: 3. CDR3 size: 13 residues. Germline V gene data show CDR1 as KGHDR and CDR2 as SFDVKD. As DNA, the CDR3 is TGTGCCACCAGTGTCGGGACTAGCGGGAGCCAGTTCTTC. It codes for CATSVGTSGSQFF.

The chain has TRBV25-1 and TRBJ1-6; D gene unclear. V was cut by 1 base and J by 10 bases, with 8 bases left in between. This CDR3 is 13 amino acids long. CDR1 and CDR2 from the germline V gene are MGHDK and SYGVNS. The DNA for the CDR3 is TGTGCCAGCAGTGAATTGGAGACCTCACCCCTCCACTTT. It yields the protein CASSELETSPLHF.

Comments on this clonotype: The junction departs from the called germline gene at one end, perhaps through a read error. The chain has TRBV7-8 and TRBJ2-2, with D possibly being TRBD2 (5 bases). Germline CDR1 is SGHVS and CDR2 is FQNEAQ. The length of the CDR3 is 15 residues. The CDR3 sequence is CGSSLQGGATGELFF. The CDR3 nucleotides read TGTGGCAGCTCTTTACAAGGAGGCGCGACCGGGGAGCTGTTTTTT.

This rearrangement joins TRBV15 to TRBJ2-7, with 9 bases identical to TRBD2. Losses at the gene ends were 3 bases for V and 5 bases for J; bases not matched to a gene: 5. The CDR3 has 14 residues. Germline loops: CDR1 LNHNV, CDR2 YYDKDF (reference sequence). In DNA, the CDR3 is TGTGCCACCAGCAGTGGCGAGCGGGAGGACGAGCAGTACTTC. Its protein product is CATSSGEREDEQYF.

The rearrangement uses TRBV20-1 and TRBJ2-2, with no clear D. Germline CDR1 DFQATT, CDR2 SNEGSKA (reference sequence). This CDR3 is built from 13 residues. V lost 3 bases, J lost 4 bases, and 9 bases lay in between. The CDR3 loop reads CSASGQITGELFF. CDR3 nucleotide sequence: TGCAGTGCTAGTGGTCAGATCACCGGGGAGCTGTTTTTT.

The genes are TRBV15 and TRBJ2-7, with 9 bases aligning to TRBD1. The CDR3 is 15 residues long. Germline CDR1 and CDR2: LNHNV and YYDKDF (reference sequence). V shed 7 bases, J shed 7 bases, and the junction held 14 bases outside the gene matches. The CDR3 loop is CATMPGQGISSEQYF. The CDR3 DNA is TGTGCCACCATGCCGGGACAGGGAATTTCTAGTGAGCAGTACTTC. The full variable domain, in which reference TRBV15 and TRBJ2-7 provide the parts outside the CDR3, is DAMVIQNPRYQVTQFGKPVTLSCSQTLNHNVMYWYQQKSSQAPKLLFHYYDKDFNNEADTPDNFQSRRPNTSFCFLDIRSPGLGDTAMYLCATMPGQGISSEQYFGPGTRLTVT.

This chain uses TRBV25-1 with TRBJ1-2; the D gene is possibly TRBD1 (6 bases). The CDR3 has 15 amino acids. Germline assignment: CDR1 MGHDK and CDR2 SYGVNS. V lost 7 bases, J lost 4 bases, and 19 bases lay in between. CDR3 sequence reads: CASTGSQGTGYGYTF. The CDR3 region has the DNA TGTGCCAGCACTGGGAGTCAGGGGACGGGCTATGGCTACACCTTC.

This clonotype has just a few counts. This sequence joins TRBV2 and TRBJ1-2; 9 bases are shared with TRBD1. Unmatched junction bases numbered 13, after V lost 6 bases and J lost 8 bases. The CDR3 covers 15 residues. Germline CDR1 and CDR2: SNHLY and FYNNEI. The CDR3 is CASRADRGGLRGYTF. Written as DNA, the CDR3 is TGTGCCAGCAGAGCGGACAGGGGAGGTTTGAGGGGCTACACCTTC. Full variable domain (missing parts from reference TRBV2 and TRBJ1-2): EPEVTQTPSHQVTQMGQEVILRCVPISNHLYFYWYRQILGQKVEFLVSFYNNEISEKSEIFDDQFSVERPDGSNFTLKIRSTKLEDSAMYFCASRADRGGLRGYTFGSGTRLTVV.

This chain links TRBV24-1 with TRBJ2-2; D perhaps matches TRBD1 (6 bases). The V gene lost 1 base and the J gene lost 4 bases, with 12 bases spanning the gap. The length of the CDR3 is 16 residues. CDR1 is KGHDR, CDR2 SFDVKD, per germline. The CDR3 spells CATSDFATGVTGELFF. The CDR3 coding sequence is TGTGCCACCAGTGATTTTGCGACAGGAGTCACCGGGGAGCTGTTTTTT.

This chain connects TRBV5-1 to TRBJ2-5; D ambiguous. Trimming removed 0 bases at V and 5 bases at J, with 2 bases between. Germline V gene lookup returns CDR1 SGHRS and CDR2 YFSETQ. The CDR3 runs 11 residues. The CDR3 reads CASSLEETQYF. The CDR3 nucleotides are TGCGCCAGCAGCTTGGAGGAGACCCAGTACTTC.

V and J are TRBV2 and TRBJ1-5; 8 bases line up with TRBD1. The CDR3 spans 16 residues. The V and J ends lost 4 bases and 1 base, in that order; junction bases with no gene match: 6. Germline CDR1 is SNHLY and CDR2 is FYNNEI. The CDR3 DNA follows: TGTGCCAGCAGTGGCAGGGGGCGAGAGAGCAATCAGCCCCAGCATTTT. This gives the protein CASSGRGRESNQPQHF. The full variable domain, completed using reference TRBV2 and TRBJ1-5, is EPEVTQTPSHQVTQMGQEVILRCVPISNHLYFYWYRQILGQKVEFLVSFYNNEISEKSEIFDDQFSVERPDGSNFTLKIRSTKLEDSAMYFCASSGRGRESNQPQHFGDGTRLSIL.

This clonotype has more than one count but fewer than ten. The V gene is TRBV20-1, the J gene TRBJ1-6; 7 bases map to TRBD1. Germline V lookup: CDR1 DFQATT, CDR2 SNEGSKA (reference sequence). The CDR3 spans 16 residues. V lost 4 bases to trimming and J lost 0 bases; unmatched junction nucleotides: 6. CDR3 residues: CSAIPGGSSYNSPLHF. The CDR3 DNA sequence: TGCAGTGCTATCCCAGGGGGGAGCTCCTATAATTCACCCCTCCACTTT.

This clonotype was detected a few times. The chain couples TRBV6-5 to TRBJ1-5; D call uncertain. Germline assignment: CDR1 MNHEY and CDR2 SVGAGI. This CDR3 has 16 amino acids. V dropped 0 bases and J dropped 2 bases, with 11 bases sitting between them. The CDR3 DNA sequence: TGTGCCAGCAGTTACTCAAGGGAAGTGGGCAATCAGCCCCAGCATTTT. It is translated as CASSYSREVGNQPQHF.

The V and J genes are TRBV30 and TRBJ1-3; D gene ambiguous. Looked up from germline, CDR1 is GTSNPN and CDR2 is SVGIG (reference sequence). The CDR3 length is 13 residues. V was clipped by 2 bases and J by 3 bases, with 8 bases between them. Here the CDR3 reads CAWSLLGGNTIYF. CDR3 nucleotides: TGTGCCTGGAGTCTTTTGGGTGGAAACACCATATATTTT.

This chain connects TRBV6-8 to TRBJ1-5; D unclear. CDR3 length equals 19 residues. The germline V and J ends were trimmed by 6 bases and 2 bases, with 26 bases remaining between them. The germline V gene encodes CDR1 MNHGY and CDR2 SAAAGT. The CDR3 region is CASSSTGPTRPKGNQPQHF. CDR3 nucleotides: TGTGCCAGCAGCTCAACCGGGCCTACACGTCCCAAGGGCAATCAGCCCCAGCATTTT.

The chain employs TRBV6-4 and TRBJ2-5; possible D gene TRBD2, 6 bases. The CDR3 loop spans 13 amino acids. Germline V gene lookup returns CDR1 MRHNA and CDR2 SNTAGT. Between the trimmed V and J ends, which lost 4 bases and 5 bases, there was a span of 11 bases. The CDR3 bases are TGTGCCAGCAGTGCGGACTATGGGGAGACCCAGTACTTC. Its protein is CASSADYGETQYF.